This passage covers 21 T cell receptor beta chains from one sample sequenced in a study of T cells in Graves' hyperthyroidism and ophthalmopathy. Amplification yielded TCR beta CDR3 regions, with RNA transcripts as the source. The TCR CDR3 was amplified in a first-round RT-PCR using the HTBI primer set. TCRdb redid the calling of the multiplex PCR reads with MiXCR, one entry per CDR3 protein. The table shows approximately 100,000 distinct CDR3 sequences, with about 40% occurring only once. The sequenced material came from peripheral blood or thyroid tissue (not recorded which). These receptors all come from a woman aged 30 to 39 with Graves' hyperthyroidism.

The sample holds many counts of this clonotype. This rearrangement joins TRBV28 to TRBJ1-2; D remains unclear. The CDR3 spans 12 residues. Germline CDR1 is MDHEN and CDR2 is SYDVKM. Trimming took 2 bases from V and 7 from J, leaving 8 bases between them. CDR3 amino acids: CASSLPGVGYTF. CDR3 DNA sequence: TGTGCCAGCAGTTTACCGGGTGTTGGCTACACCTTC.

The CDR3 region is CASSPGGTGGRNEQYF. In DNA, the CDR3 is TGTGCCAGCAGCCCGGGCGGGACAGGGGGCAGGAACGAGCAGTACTTC. This chain uses TRBV7-3 with TRBJ2-7; 12 bases are shared with TRBD1. Germline CDR1 and CDR2: SGHTA and FQGTGA. CDR3 length equals 16 residues. The J segment lost 5 bases and the V segment lost 5 bases, leaving 10 bases of the junction unmatched.

A note on this clonotype: Given a much more abundant clone one base away, this may be a read error. The chain has TRBV19 and TRBJ2-5, with unresolved D. The CDR3 sequence is 11 residues long. The V and J ends lost 9 bases and 4 bases respectively, with 9 bases between them. Germline loops: CDR1 LNHDA, CDR2 SQIVND (reference sequence). The CDR3 DNA sequence: TGTGCCAGGACGGGCGGAGAGACCCAGTACTTC. Protein product: CARTGGETQYF.

V usage is TRBV7-2 and J usage is TRBJ2-7; a weak D match, TRBD2 (6 bases). Germline-derived CDR1 and CDR2 are SGHTA and FQGNSA. CDR3 length equals 15 residues. V was trimmed by 9 bases and J by 5 bases, leaving 23 bases between them. The CDR3 sequence is CASRYGGTGIHEQYF. Written as DNA, the CDR3 is TGTGCCAGTAGATACGGAGGGACGGGTATCCACGAGCAGTACTTC.

The table lists this clonotype with many counts. The V and J genes are TRBV7-9 and TRBJ1-1; D not certain. V was pared by 1 base and J by 8 bases, with 11 bases between. This CDR3 spans 13 amino acids. Per germline, CDR1 SEHNR and CDR2 FQNEAQ (reference sequence). The CDR3 loop is CASSLEAAIEAFF. The DNA of the CDR3 is TGTGCCAGCAGCTTAGAGGCAGCTATCGAAGCTTTCTTT.

This clonotype was seen many times. The chain combines TRBV20-1 with TRBJ1-4; a weak D match, TRBD1 (6 bases). The V gene lost 7 bases and the J gene lost 8 bases, with 20 bases spanning the gap. The V gene's germline CDR1 is DFQATT and CDR2 SNEGSKA (reference sequence). The CDR3 covers 14 residues. The CDR3 is CSGMGAPDREKLFF. In nucleotides, the CDR3 is TGCAGTGGAATGGGGGCGCCGGATCGAGAAAAACTGTTTTTT.

This clonotype was detected ten times or more. The V gene is TRBV6-5, the J gene TRBJ2-7; 7 positions agree with TRBD1. There are 12 residues in the CDR3. The germline CDR1 and CDR2 sequences are MNHEY and SVGAGI. Unmatched junction bases numbered 3, after V lost 6 bases and J lost 4 bases. The DNA of the CDR3 is TGTGCCAGCAGGGACAGGCTTTACGAGCAGTACTTC. Its protein is CASRDRLYEQYF.

CDR3 nucleotides: TGCGCCAGCAAAGATGAGCGGAGAGGCACAGATACGCAGTATTTT. It encodes CASKDERRGTDTQYF. The chain employs TRBV5-1 and TRBJ2-3; TRBD2 might be the D (5 bases). Looked up from germline, CDR1 is SGHRS and CDR2 is YFSETQ. The CDR3 runs to 15 residues. Trimming took 6 bases from V and 1 from J, leaving 15 bases between them.

The chain has TRBV20-1 and TRBJ2-7, with 12 bases that match TRBD2. This CDR3 is built from 14 residues. Trimming cost V 3 bases and J 5 bases; bases outside gene matches: 5. CDR1 is DFQATT and CDR2 is SNEGSKA in the germline V gene (reference sequence). The CDR3 coding sequence is TGCAGTGCTAGGAGACTAGCGGGAGAGGACGAGCAGTACTTC. Translation: CSARRLAGEDEQYF.

The chain combines TRBV18 with TRBJ1-2; D might be TRBD1 (5 bases). The germline CDR1 and CDR2 sequences are KGHSH and LQKENI. V was clipped by 5 bases and J by 8 bases, with 15 bases between them. The CDR3 has 13 amino acids. CDR3 sequence: CASSSMQGDGYTF. DNA for the CDR3: TGTGCCAGCTCATCAATGCAGGGAGACGGCTACACCTTC.

This clonotype was detected many times. V usage is TRBV6-1 and J usage is TRBJ1-5; D unclear. V was cut by 10 bases and J by 3 bases, with 13 bases left in between. Germline V gene sequence: CDR1 MNHNS, CDR2 SASEGT. The CDR3 is made up of 13 amino acids. CDR3 DNA: TGTGCCACCCTCGGGTTATTCAATCAGCCCCAGCATTTT. Its translation is CATLGLFNQPQHF.

The V and J genes are TRBV5-1 and TRBJ2-7; 11 bases line up with TRBD2. The CDR3 has 15 residues. The J segment lost 5 bases and the V segment lost 2 bases, leaving 6 bases of the junction unmatched. The V gene's germline CDR1 is SGHRS and CDR2 YFSETQ. DNA for the CDR3: TGCGCCAGCAGCTTTGCACTAGCGGGAGTAAACGAGCAGTACTTC. Its translation is CASSFALAGVNEQYF.

On this clonotype itself: Likely a read error: the CDR3 ends without its conserved phenylalanine or tryptophan. This rearrangement joins TRBV4-2 to TRBJ2-7, with D possibly being TRBD1 (6 bases). CDR1 is LGHNA and CDR2 is YNFKEQ in the germline V gene. Trimming stripped 1 base from V and 2 bases from J, with 9 bases between. This CDR3 spans 14 amino acids. CDR3 bases: TGTGCCAGCAGCCAAGCTAGACAGGCCTACGAGCAGTACTCC. Its translation: CASSQARQAYEQYS.

Points on this clonotype: This may stem from a read error, because a much larger clone lies one nucleotide away. The V gene is TRBV6-1, the J gene TRBJ1-5, with a weak D call TRBD1 (5 bases). This CDR3 is 15 amino acids long. Germline CDR1 MNHNS, CDR2 SASEGT. CDR3 amino acids: CAGRETAADNQPQHF. CDR3 nucleotide sequence: TGTGCCGGCAGGGAAACCGCCGCAGACAATCAGCCCCAGCATTTT.

Comment on this clonotype: Mismatch with germline at one junction end may stem from a read error. The V call is TRBV7-6, the J call TRBJ2-7, with 12 positions matching TRBD2. The CDR3 extends over 14 amino acids. Germline V gene data show CDR1 as SGHVS and CDR2 as FNYEAQ. CDR3 loop: CTSSPAGLAGEQYF. In DNA form, the CDR3 reads TGTACCAGCAGCCCCGCGGGACTAGCGGGTGAGCAGTACTTC.

As regards this clonotype: The conserved final phenylalanine or tryptophan is absent from the CDR3, which likely points to a read error. V is TRBV7-9 and J is TRBJ1-2; weak D call: TRBD1 (6 bases). V lost 7 bases, J lost 7 bases, and 19 bases lay in between. The CDR3 has 14 amino acids. Germline assignment: CDR1 SEHNR and CDR2 FQNEAQ (reference sequence). In nucleotides, the CDR3 is TGTGCCAGCAACCCCACGACAGGCGCCTGTGGCTACACCCTC. This encodes CASNPTTGACGYTL.

This clonotype was recorded at least ten times. This chain uses TRBV7-2 with TRBJ2-5, with TRBD2 matching 8 bases. V was clipped by 5 bases and J by 4 bases; unmatched bases: 6. The CDR3 has 14 amino acids. Germline loops: CDR1 SGHTA, CDR2 FQGNSA. The DNA of the CDR3 is TGTGCCAGCAGCCCTAGCGGGCGTAGAGAGACCCAGTACTTC. Protein: CASSPSGRRETQYF.

The chain uses TRBV29-1 and TRBJ1-2; D is uncertain. The CDR3 runs to 13 residues. Germline V gene sequence: CDR1 SQVTM, CDR2 ANQGSEA. Trimming pared 6 bases from V and 7 bases from J, leaving 18 bases between. CDR3 DNA sequence: TGCAGCGTAGGAGGGTGGCAGGCGCTTGGCTACACCTTC. Protein product: CSVGGWQALGYTF. The variable domain in full, with the rest retrieved from reference TRBV29-1 and TRBJ1-2, is SAVISQKPSRDICQRGTSLTIQCQVDSQVTMMFWYRQQPGQSLTLIATANQGSEATYESGFVIDKFPISRPNLTFSTLTVSNMSPEDSSIYLCSVGGWQALGYTFGSGTRLTVV.

The chain couples TRBV27 to TRBJ2-2; D remains unclear. Germline CDR1 MNHEY, CDR2 SMNVEV (reference sequence). CDR3 length equals 11 residues. The V gene lost 5 bases and the J gene lost 8 bases, with 6 bases spanning the gap. CDR3 nucleotides: TGTGCCAGCAGTGGAGTAGGGGAGCTGTTTTTT. The encoded protein is CASSGVGELFF.

As concerns this clonotype: One junction end does not reproduce the germline sequence, and a read error may be involved. This chain links TRBV20-1 with TRBJ2-7, with D possibly matching TRBD2 (5 bases). The germline gives CDR1 DFQATT, CDR2 SNEGSKA (reference sequence). The CDR3 is made up of 17 amino acids. CDR3 region: CSARAGKDSLCLYEQYF. The CDR3 DNA follows: TGCAGTGCTAGAGCCGGGAAGGACTCCCTCTGCCTCTACGAACAGTACTTC.

J is TRBJ1-5 and V is TRBV7-9, with D possibly matching TRBD1 (6 bases). The length of the CDR3 is 16 residues. Germline V lookup: CDR1 SEHNR, CDR2 FQNEAQ (reference sequence). V was pared by 5 bases and J by 0 bases, with 14 bases between. The CDR3 sequence: CASSPDSQVSNQPQHF. The CDR3 DNA reads TGTGCCAGCAGCCCGGACAGCCAGGTTAGCAATCAGCCCCAGCATTTT.